The clone carrying this T cell receptor (beta chain) has at least ten counts. Its antigen is currently unknown. This specimen belongs to a study of CD8+CD57+ T cells in acquired aplastic anemia. In the study overall: When averaged, DNA from sorted CD4+ and CD8+ cells came to 2.5 to 4 ug.

The study profiled TCR beta VDJ and CDR3 using genomic DNA as template. One entry per CDR3 protein, called by TCRdb with MiXCR from the reads. The table lists around 500,000 distinct CDR3 sequences, more than 25% of them singletons. By flow cytometry, patients selected for sequencing had shown an expansion of CD8+CD57+ cells. Severe acquired aplastic anemia was the diagnosis recorded for all patients. Study results and caveats: Roughly 30 sequences, all CD8+ CDR3, were shared between patients and controls. CD8+ Simpson's diversity did not differ significantly between patients and controls.

The clonotype originates from a human donor with aplastic anemia. The sequenced material came from sorted CD4+, CD8+, or CD8+CD57+ T cells (not recorded which) from PBMCs.

CDR3: CSAREGAYGYTF. Written as DNA, the CDR3 is TGCAGTGCTAGAGAAGGCGCATATGGCTACACCTTC. The genes are TRBV20-1 and TRBJ1-2; the D is unclear. Germline assignment: CDR1 DFQATT and CDR2 SNEGSKA (reference sequence). The ends were cut back, 0 bases at V and 5 bases at J, with 7 bases in the middle. The CDR3 sequence is 12 residues long.